These 19 T cell receptor beta chains came from one sample sequenced in a study of blood T cell repertoires in COVID-19. The repertoire was sequenced with immunoSEQ multiplex PCR; TCRdb's copy has only in-frame clones and lacks some. The data contain about 34,000 clones, around 77% of them singletons. What was sequenced was peripheral blood. The receptors were sampled from a human donor in a cohort sampled during active COVID-19.

The chain has TRBV3-1 (or the pseudogene TRBV3-2) and TRBJ1-2; D unclear. Germline V lookup: CDR1 LGHDT, CDR2 YNNKEL (reference sequence). The CDR3 extends over 12 amino acids. V lost 8 bases, J lost 3 bases, and 10 bases lay in between. The CDR3 DNA reads TGTGCCAGCGCTCTGGGCCACTATGGCTACACCTTC. This sequence encodes CASALGHYGYTF.

There are many counts of this clone. The J gene is TRBJ2-7, the V gene TRBV10-3; a weak D match, TRBD1 (5 bases). This CDR3 comprises 14 residues. Trimming cost V 0 bases and J 3 bases, with 9 bases left between them. Germline V gives CDR1 ENHRY, CDR2 SYGVKD. The CDR3 here is CAISESAGFYEQYF. CDR3 DNA: TGTGCCATCAGTGAGTCGGCAGGGTTCTACGAGCAGTACTTC.

This clone was detected once. The chain recombines TRBV25-1 with TRBJ1-5; D gene uncertain. Per the germline V gene, CDR1 is MGHDK and CDR2 is SYGVNS. CDR3 length equals 14 residues. V dropped 5 bases and J dropped 1 base, with 9 bases sitting between them. In DNA form, the CDR3 reads TGTGCCAGCAGTCAAGGCGGCAGCAATCAGCCCCAGCATTTT. Its translation is CASSQGGSNQPQHF.

The chain uses TRBV12-3 or TRBV12-4 and TRBJ2-2, with a tentative D call TRBD1 (5 bases). CDR3 length equals 13 residues. The V and J ends lost 5 bases and 17 bases respectively, with 21 bases between them. CDR3 protein: CASSLRQTLTLFF. Written as DNA, the CDR3 is TGTGCCAGCAGTCTGCGACAGACACTGACATTATTTTTT.

This clone was recorded only once. The CDR3 DNA reads as TGTGCCAGCAGCCAAGGTGCAGGGACTTCCTATGGCTACACCTTC. This gives the protein CASSQGAGTSYGYTF. The chain joins TRBV3-1 (or the pseudogene TRBV3-2) to TRBJ1-2; D perhaps matches TRBD1 (5 bases). Trimming left V 1 base short and J 4 bases short, with 13 bases between. The CDR3 is 15 amino acids. Per the germline V gene, CDR1 is LGHDT and CDR2 is YNNKEL (reference sequence).

The chain carries TRBV9 and TRBJ2-1, with D possibly being TRBD2 (6 bases). The CDR3 length is 13 residues. Germline V gene lookup returns CDR1 SGDLS and CDR2 YYNGEE. Trimming stripped 3 bases from V and 4 bases from J, with 8 bases between. The DNA of the CDR3 is TGTGCCAGCAGCGCAGCGGGTTACAATGAGCAGTTCTTC. Its translation: CASSAAGYNEQFF.

For the CDR3, the DNA is TGTGCCAGCAGCTTAGACCCGAGGTACACCTTC. It is translated as CASSLDPRYTF. The chain links TRBV7-6 to TRBJ1-2, with no clear D. The CDR3 consists of 11 residues. Germline assignment: CDR1 SGHVS and CDR2 FNYEAQ. With 1 base removed from V and 11 bases from J, the gap between germline ends came to 8 bases.

The gene calls are TRBV28 and TRBJ2-6, with 7 bases aligning to TRBD1. CDR1 and CDR2 from the germline V gene are MDHEN and SYDVKM. V was pared by 7 bases and J by 0 bases, with 9 bases of the junction left unmatched. The CDR3 loop spans 17 amino acids. This CDR3 reads CASTPTGSISGANVLTF. CDR3 coding DNA: TGTGCCAGCACCCCGACAGGGTCCATCTCTGGGGCCAACGTCCTGACTTTC.

This clone came up once. This chain joins TRBV2 and TRBJ2-5; D call uncertain. Trimming cost V 4 bases and J 1 base, with 7 bases left between them. Germline V gene data show CDR1 as SNHLY and CDR2 as FYNNEI. CDR3 length: 13 residues. The CDR3: CASSVIPQETQYF. The DNA of the CDR3 is TGTGCCAGCAGTGTAATTCCCCAAGAGACCCAGTACTTC.

The rearrangement joins TRBV7-7 to TRBJ2-1; 7 nucleotides agree with TRBD2. The germline V gene has CDR1 SSHAT and CDR2 FNYEAQ (reference sequence). The V gene end was trimmed by 3 bases and the J gene end by 5 bases; junction bases not matched to a gene: 4. The CDR3 contains 14 residues. The CDR3 DNA reads TGTGCCAGCAGCTTGGGGGGGTCTGACAATGAGCAGTTCTTC. It encodes CASSLGGSDNEQFF.

The chain combines TRBV2 with TRBJ2-7, with D possibly TRBD1 on 5 matching bases. The CDR3 covers 12 residues. V lost 6 bases and J 3 bases, leaving 9 bases between the germline ends. Germline CDR1 SNHLY, CDR2 FYNNEI. CDR3 nucleotides: TGTGCCAGCAGGGCGACAGACTACGAGCAGTACTTC. Its translation: CASRATDYEQYF.

This chain joins TRBV14 and TRBJ2-1; 8 bases are a match to TRBD2. With V trimmed by 0 bases and J by 10 bases, 2 bases remained unmatched. The CDR3 has 13 amino acids. CDR1 and CDR2 from the germline V gene are SGHDN and FVKESK. The CDR3 DNA is TGTGCCAGCAGCCAAGATATAGCGGGAGAGCAGTTCTTC. Amino acids: CASSQDIAGEQFF.

The chain is built from TRBV6-5 and TRBJ2-3; D unresolved. Between the trimmed V and J ends, which lost 0 bases and 4 bases, there was a span of 14 bases. Germline loops: CDR1 MNHEY, CDR2 SVGAGI. The CDR3 extends over 16 amino acids. The CDR3 sequence: CASSYSGLASSDTQYF. CDR3 coding DNA: TGTGCCAGCAGTTACTCTGGTTTAGCTTCGTCAGATACGCAGTATTTT.

The count of this clone is one. V and J are TRBV18 and TRBJ2-1; D possibly corresponds to TRBD2 (6 bases). This CDR3 comprises 17 residues. Trimming shortened V by 2 bases and J by 1 base, and 15 bases separated the two germline ends. Germline loops: CDR1 KGHSH, CDR2 LQKENI. The CDR3 DNA follows: TGTGCCAGCTCACCAATCCCGGAGGGTGGGTCCTACAATGAGCAGTTCTTC. Translated: CASSPIPEGGSYNEQFF.

V and J are TRBV5-1 and TRBJ2-5; tentative D call: TRBD1 (5 bases). The CDR3 consists of 15 residues. V lost 4 bases, J lost 7 bases, and 20 bases lay in between. The germline V gene has CDR1 SGHRS and CDR2 YFSETQ. CDR3 sequence (DNA): TGCGCCAGCAGCCCCTTGGGGCCGCCCGTAAGGACCCAGTACTTC. Translating it yields CASSPLGPPVRTQYF.

This chain joins TRBV5-1 and TRBJ2-7, with 8 bases matching TRBD1. V shed 4 bases, J shed 2 bases, and the junction held 5 bases outside the gene matches. Germline CDR1 SGHRS, CDR2 YFSETQ. The CDR3 length is 14 residues. DNA of the CDR3: TGCGCCAGCAGCATACAACAGGGGGCCTACGAGCAGTACTTC. Amino acid sequence: CASSIQQGAYEQYF.

This clone was detected once. The CDR3, as DNA: TGTGCCAGCAGCTTACCCACGACAGGGAGCTATGGCTACACCTTC. Protein: CASSLPTTGSYGYTF. The V call is TRBV7-2, the J call TRBJ1-2; 7 bases match TRBD1. The length of the CDR3 is 15 residues. Germline V gene lookup returns CDR1 SGHTA and CDR2 FQGNSA. V lost 2 bases to trimming and J lost 4 bases; unmatched junction nucleotides: 7. The variable domain in full, with the rest retrieved from reference TRBV7-2 and TRBJ1-2, is GAGVSQSPSNKVTEKGKDVELRCDPISGHTALYWYRQSLGQGLEFLIYFQGNSAPDKSGLPSDRFSAERTGGSVSTLTIQRTQQEDSAVYLCASSLPTTGSYGYTFGSGTRLTVV.

This clone appeared a single time. The rearrangement joins TRBV11-2 to TRBJ2-3, with 8 bases lining up with TRBD2. Germline CDR1 reads SGHAT; CDR2 reads FQNNGV. CDR3 length: 16 residues. V lost 3 bases and J lost 1; bases outside the gene matches: 6. The CDR3 loop is CASSLLNGGGTDTQYF. CDR3 DNA sequence: TGTGCCAGCAGCTTGCTCAACGGGGGGGGCACAGATACGCAGTATTTT.

The chain combines TRBV5-6 with TRBJ2-3; 9 nucleotides agree with TRBD1. The CDR3 is 17 residues long. The germline CDR1 and CDR2 sequences are SGHDT and YYEEEE. With 4 bases clipped from V and 5 bases from J, the junction kept 14 bases outside the gene matches. The CDR3 DNA reads TGTGCCAGCAGCCCTGGTCCCGGGACAGGGAATGGAGATACGCAGTATTTT. Translating gives CASSPGPGTGNGDTQYF.